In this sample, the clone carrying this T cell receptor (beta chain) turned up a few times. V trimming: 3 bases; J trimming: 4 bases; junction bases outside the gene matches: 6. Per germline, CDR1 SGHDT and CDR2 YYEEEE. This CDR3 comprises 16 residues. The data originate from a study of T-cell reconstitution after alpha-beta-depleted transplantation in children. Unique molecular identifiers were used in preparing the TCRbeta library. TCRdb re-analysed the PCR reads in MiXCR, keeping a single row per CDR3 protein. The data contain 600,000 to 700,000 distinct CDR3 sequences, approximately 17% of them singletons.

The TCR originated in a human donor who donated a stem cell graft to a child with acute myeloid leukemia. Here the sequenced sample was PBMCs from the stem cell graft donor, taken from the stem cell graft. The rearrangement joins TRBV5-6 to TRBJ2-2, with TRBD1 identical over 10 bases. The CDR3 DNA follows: TGTGCCAGCAGCTATCCGACAGGGGGCGGCACCGGGGAGCTGTTTTTT. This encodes CASSYPTGGGTGELFF.